A selection of T cell receptor beta chains follows, all from one sample in a study of CD8 T cells in ankylosing spondylitis. MiXCR was run by TCRdb on the 5' RACE reads, yielding one entry per CDR3 protein. The sample lists hundreds of thousands of distinct CDR3 sequences; about a fifth were seen once. Sequenced sample: blood, either unsorted or a sorted T cell fraction (not recorded which). The receptors derive from a female donor with ankylosing spondylitis or in good health (not recorded which). The CDR3 runs from the conserved cysteine through the conserved F or W. Each record gives: clone size, D gene, J gene, V gene, CDR3 protein, CDR3 DNA. The D gene is left open where the match is weak. Size values are once, few and many counts, or a class for expanded clones, and some rows have none.

few	-	TRBJ2-5	TRBV20-1	CSARGRPGETQYF	TGCAGTGCTAGGGGTCGGCCAGGAGAGACCCAGTACTTC
few	-	TRBJ1-2	TRBV18	CASSPPTGPYGYTF	TGTGCCAGCTCACCACCGACAGGTCCGTATGGCTACACCTTC
-	-	TRBJ2-7	TRBV5-5	CASSFYSSYEQYF	TGTGCCAGCAGCTTTTACAGCTCCTACGAGCAGTACTTC
-	TRBD2	TRBJ2-5	TRBV6-2/TRBV6-3	CASSTSGVRGETQYF	TGTGCCAGCAGTACTAGCGGGGTGAGGGGAGAGACCCAGTACTTC
many	TRBD1	TRBJ2-3	TRBV7-9	CASCPTGGGDTQYF	TGTGCCAGCTGCCCGACAGGGGGCGGAGATACGCAGTATTTT
-	TRBD1	TRBJ2-5	TRBV4-2	CASSQGLGQGAGETQYF	TGTGCCAGCAGCCAAGGATTAGGCCAGGGGGCGGGGGAGACCCAGTACTTC
-	TRBD2	TRBJ2-1	TRBV19	CASSIRGLGNEQFF	TGTGCCAGTAGTATAAGGGGACTAGGAAATGAGCAGTTCTTC
few	-	TRBJ1-1	TRBV6-5	CASSYVRWDTEAFF	TGTGCCAGCAGTTACGTTAGGTGGGACACTGAAGCTTTCTTT
-	-	TRBJ1-1	TRBV20-1	CSGGTMNTEAFF	TGCAGTGGTGGGACCATGAACACTGAAGCTTTCTTT
many	-	TRBJ2-3	TRBV5-1	CASGLRGDTQYF	TGCGCCAGCGGGCTTAGGGGCGATACGCAGTATTTT
-	TRBD1	TRBJ2-1	TRBV5-1	CASSHMPGQADTEQFF	TGCGCCAGCAGCCACATGCCGGGACAGGCTGATACTGAGCAGTTCTTC
-	-	TRBJ1-2	TRBV12-3/TRBV12-4	CASSLGGALYGYTF	TGTGCCAGCAGTTTAGGGGGGGCCCTCTATGGCTACACCTTC
-	-	TRBJ2-2	TRBV7-2	CASSLRRVANTGELFF	TGTGCCAGCAGCTTAAGGCGGGTAGCGAACACCGGGGAGCTGTTTTTT
few	-	TRBJ1-1	TRBV20-1	CSARWALNTEAFF	TGCAGTGCTAGGTGGGCGTTGAACACTGAAGCTTTCTTT
-	TRBD2	TRBJ2-7	TRBV9	CASGRAEYEQYF	TGTGCCAGCGGGAGGGCCGAATACGAGCAGTACTTC
many	TRBD1	TRBJ2-3	TRBV29-1	CSSEGGTGHPDTQYF	TGCAGCTCCGAAGGAGGGACAGGGCACCCAGATACGCAGTATTTT
-	TRBD1	TRBJ2-7	TRBV6-5	CASSYVLQGAYEQYF	TGTGCCAGCAGTTACGTTCTCCAGGGGGCCTACGAGCAGTACTTC
-	TRBD1	TRBJ2-7	TRBV12-3/TRBV12-4	CASSPADRAVTYEQYF	TGTGCCAGCAGTCCGGCGGACAGGGCAGTGACCTACGAGCAGTACTTC
-	TRBD2	TRBJ2-1	TRBV18	CASSAGGHNEQFF	TGTGCCAGCTCAGCGGGAGGGCACAATGAGCAGTTCTTC
-	TRBD2	TRBJ2-7	TRBV20-1	CSATYTGLAGPYEQYF	TGCAGTGCCACATATACTGGACTAGCGGGCCCCTACGAGCAGTACTTC
few	-	TRBJ2-1	TRBV5-4	CASSPLEGARYNEQFF	TGTGCCAGCAGCCCGTTGGAAGGGGCACGGTACAATGAGCAGTTCTTC
few	-	TRBJ2-1	TRBV6-5	CASSYDPPYNEQFF	TGTGCCAGCAGTTATGACCCTCCCTACAATGAGCAGTTCTTC
few	-	TRBJ2-7	TRBV20-1	CSARDKFYEQYF	TGCAGTGCTAGAGATAAATTCTACGAGCAGTACTTC
-	-	TRBJ2-3	TRBV29-1	CSASAAVVDTQYF	TGCAGCGCTTCGGCGGCCGTAGTGGATACGCAGTATTTT
many	-	TRBJ1-5	TRBV6-2/TRBV6-3	CASSITGINQPQHF	TGTGCCAGCAGTATCACAGGGATCAATCAGCCCCAGCATTTT
-	TRBD2	TRBJ2-5	TRBV7-3	CASSHGGRAQETQYF	TGTGCCAGCAGCCACGGCGGGAGGGCTCAAGAGACCCAGTACTTC
few	TRBD2	TRBJ2-7	TRBV29-1	CSVESAAGENPYEQYF	TGCAGCGTTGAAAGTGCGGCGGGAGAGAACCCCTACGAGCAGTACTTC
-	TRBD2	TRBJ2-3	TRBV7-6	CASSPLWGGDTDTQYF	TGTGCCAGCAGCCCGCTGTGGGGGGGTGACACAGATACGCAGTATTTT
-	-	TRBJ1-4	TRBV6-1	CASSEPGSEKLFF	TGTGCCAGCAGTGAACCCGGTTCGGAAAAACTGTTTTTT
-	-	TRBJ1-1	TRBV5-6	CASSPGRRNTEAFF	TGTGCCAGCAGCCCCGGACGGAGAAACACTGAAGCTTTCTTT
many	-	TRBJ2-7	TRBV29-1	CSVESPGPGSYEQYF	TGCAGCGTTGAGTCCCCCGGGCCTGGCAGCTACGAGCAGTACTTC
few	-	TRBJ2-7	TRBV10-3	CAISESWIPEQYF	TGTGCCATCAGTGAGTCTTGGATTCCCGAGCAGTACTTC
few	-	TRBJ2-3	TRBV6-5	CASSYSSLESTDTQYF	TGTGCCAGCAGTTACTCATCCCTGGAATCCACAGATACGCAGTATTTT
few	-	TRBJ2-3	TRBV29-1	CSFWTDTQYF	TGCAGCTTCTGGACAGATACGCAGTATTTT
-	-	TRBJ2-3	TRBV10-1	CASSTDGYTDTQYF	TGCGCCAGCAGTACTGACGGTTACACAGATACGCAGTATTTT
-	-	TRBJ2-5	TRBV7-2	CASSAVRGETQYF	TGTGCCAGCAGCGCCGTCAGGGGAGAGACCCAGTACTTC
-	-	TRBJ1-1	TRBV3-1	CASSRRQNTEAFF	TGTGCCAGCAGCCGTCGACAGAACACTGAAGCTTTCTTT
-	-	TRBJ2-3	TRBV4-2	CASSAGGRLSTDTQYF	TGTGCCAGCAGCGCCGGGGGGCGCCTCAGCACAGATACGCAGTATTTT
-	-	TRBJ2-2	TRBV12-3/TRBV12-4	CASRPGPLVGELFF	TGTGCCAGCAGGCCCGGGCCCCTGGTCGGGGAGCTGTTTTTT
-	-	TRBJ1-6	TRBV7-8	CASSLRVSGPNSPLHF	TGTGCCAGCAGCCTCAGGGTTTCGGGACCAAATTCACCCCTCCACTTT
few	-	TRBJ2-1	TRBV29-1	CSVHGTSEREQFF	TGCAGCGTTCACGGGACCAGCGAACGGGAGCAGTTCTTC
few	-	TRBJ2-5	TRBV6-1	CASNTISGARETQYF	TGTGCCAGCAACACAATTTCCGGCGCCCGGGAGACCCAGTACTTC
few	-	TRBJ1-5	TRBV20-1	CSADPGGNQPQHF	TGCAGTGCCGATCCAGGGGGCAATCAGCCCCAGCATTTT
few	-	TRBJ2-1	TRBV20-1	CSARRTQLSYNEQFF	TGCAGTGCTAGAAGGACTCAGCTTTCCTACAATGAGCAGTTCTTC
many	TRBD2	TRBJ2-1	TRBV5-1	CASSLARTRYNEQFF	TGCGCCAGCAGCTTGGCACGGACTAGATACAATGAGCAGTTCTTC
-	-	TRBJ1-1	TRBV12-3/TRBV12-4	CARTPGGDTEAFF	TGTGCCAGAACCCCGGGTGGGGACACTGAAGCTTTCTTT
few	-	TRBJ2-1	TRBV6-2/TRBV6-3	CASSFLAPSYNEQFF	TGTGCCAGCAGCTTTCTAGCGCCTTCCTACAATGAGCAGTTCTTC
few	TRBD2	TRBJ2-1	TRBV11-2	CASSLVRLAGYNEQFF	TGTGCCAGCAGCTTAGTTAGACTAGCGGGGTACAATGAGCAGTTCTTC
-	-	TRBJ2-7	TRBV20-1	CSARPQSGLPYEQYF	TGCAGTGCTAGACCCCAGTCGGGACTCCCATACGAGCAGTACTTC
-	-	TRBJ1-2	TRBV20-1	CSANLDYGYTF	TGCAGTGCTAACTTAGACTATGGCTACACCTTC
-	TRBD1	TRBJ2-6	TRBV28	CASSDIRDSGARVLTF	TGTGCCAGCAGTGACATCCGGGACAGTGGGGCCAGGGTCCTGACTTTC
many	-	TRBJ2-2	TRBV4-2	CASSQDGEQNTGELFF	TGTGCCAGCAGCCAAGATGGGGAACAGAACACCGGGGAGCTGTTTTTT
few	TRBD1	TRBJ2-2	TRBV6-5	CASSQGAGELFF	TGTGCCAGCAGCCAGGGGGCAGGGGAGCTGTTTTTT
many	TRBD2	TRBJ2-1	TRBV7-8	CASSFRLAGGNEQFF	TGTGCCAGCAGTTTTAGACTAGCGGGAGGTAATGAGCAGTTCTTC
few	-	TRBJ1-2	TRBV20-1	CSARQGSNYGYTF	TGCAGTGCTAGACAGGGCTCTAACTATGGCTACACCTTC
many	-	TRBJ2-7	TRBV29-1	CSVSFRGDPYEQYF	TGCAGCGTTTCCTTTAGAGGGGATCCCTACGAGCAGTACTTC
many	-	TRBJ2-1	TRBV2	CASRDPLQNEQFF	TGTGCCAGCAGGGATCCACTCCAGAATGAGCAGTTCTTC